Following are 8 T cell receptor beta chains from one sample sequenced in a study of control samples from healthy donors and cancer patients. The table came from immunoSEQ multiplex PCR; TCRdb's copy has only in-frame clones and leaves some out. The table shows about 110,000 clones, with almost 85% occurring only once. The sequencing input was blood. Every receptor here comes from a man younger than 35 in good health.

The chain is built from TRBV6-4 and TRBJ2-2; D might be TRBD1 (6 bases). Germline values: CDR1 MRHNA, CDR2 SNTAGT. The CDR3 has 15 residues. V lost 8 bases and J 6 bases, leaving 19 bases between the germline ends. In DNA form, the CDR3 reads TGTGCCAGCTCCCCGAACCTAGACAGGCCCGGGGAGCTGTTTTTT. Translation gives CASSPNLDRPGELFF.

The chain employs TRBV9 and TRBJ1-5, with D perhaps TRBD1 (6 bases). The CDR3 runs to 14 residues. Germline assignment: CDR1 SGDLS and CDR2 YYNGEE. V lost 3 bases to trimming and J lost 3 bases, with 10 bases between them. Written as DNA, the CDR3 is TGTGCCAGCAGCGAACAGGGCAACAATCAGCCCCAGCATTTT. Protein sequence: CASSEQGNNQPQHF.

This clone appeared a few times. The DNA for the CDR3 is TGCGCCAGCAGCCAAGACCCGGGGGCACTGGGCTCACCCCTCCACTTT. It encodes CASSQDPGALGSPLHF. The chain has TRBV4-1 and TRBJ1-6; maybe TRBD1 (6 bases). The CDR3 runs to 16 residues. Between the trimmed V and J ends, which lost 0 bases and 10 bases, there was a span of 16 bases. Per the germline V gene, CDR1 is MGHRA and CDR2 is YSYEKL.

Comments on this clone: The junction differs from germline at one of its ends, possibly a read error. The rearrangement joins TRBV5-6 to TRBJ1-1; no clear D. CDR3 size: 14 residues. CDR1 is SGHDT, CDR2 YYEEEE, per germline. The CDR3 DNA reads TGTGCCAGCGGCTTGGAGTTTAGGAACACTGAAGCTTTCTTT. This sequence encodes CASGLEFRNTEAFF.

The DNA of the CDR3 is TGTGCCAGCAGTTTTATCGGGGGGGTTCAAGAGACCCAGTACTTC. Protein sequence: CASSFIGGVQETQYF. This chain uses TRBV28 with TRBJ2-5, with 8 nucleotides matching TRBD2. The CDR3 is 15 residues long. The V gene's germline CDR1 is MDHEN and CDR2 SYDVKM. V gave up 3 bases and J gave up 2 bases; unmatched junction bases: 5.

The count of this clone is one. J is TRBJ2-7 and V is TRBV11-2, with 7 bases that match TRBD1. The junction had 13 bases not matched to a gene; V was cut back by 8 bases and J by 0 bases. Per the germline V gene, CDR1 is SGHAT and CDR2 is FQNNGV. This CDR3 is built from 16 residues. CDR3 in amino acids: CASGSRAGGSSYEQYF. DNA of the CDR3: TGTGCCAGCGGTTCTAGGGCAGGGGGAAGCTCCTACGAGCAGTACTTC.

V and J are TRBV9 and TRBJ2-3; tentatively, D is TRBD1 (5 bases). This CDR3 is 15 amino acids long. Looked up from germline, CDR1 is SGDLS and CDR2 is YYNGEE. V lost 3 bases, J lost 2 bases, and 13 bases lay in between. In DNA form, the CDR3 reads TGTGCCAGCAGCGACTTAGGGGATTCCACAGATACGCAGTATTTT. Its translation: CASSDLGDSTDTQYF.

CDR3 nucleotides: TGTGCCAGCAGCCCACCCTCGGGACTACAATTAAGCACAGATACGCAGTATTTT. It is translated as CASSPPSGLQLSTDTQYF. The chain has TRBV5-6 and TRBJ2-3, with 7 nucleotides matching TRBD2. After removal of 4 bases from V and 0 bases from J, the junction contained 14 bases not matched to a gene. Germline V gene data show CDR1 as SGHDT and CDR2 as YYEEEE. The CDR3 runs to 18 residues. Using reference TRBV5-6 and TRBJ2-3 for the parts outside the CDR3, the full variable domain is DAGVTQSPTHLIKTRGQQVTLRCSPKSGHDTVSWYQQALGQGPQFIFQYYEEEERQRGNFPDRFSGHQFPNYSSELNVNALLLGDSALYLCASSPPSGLQLSTDTQYFGPGTRLTVL.